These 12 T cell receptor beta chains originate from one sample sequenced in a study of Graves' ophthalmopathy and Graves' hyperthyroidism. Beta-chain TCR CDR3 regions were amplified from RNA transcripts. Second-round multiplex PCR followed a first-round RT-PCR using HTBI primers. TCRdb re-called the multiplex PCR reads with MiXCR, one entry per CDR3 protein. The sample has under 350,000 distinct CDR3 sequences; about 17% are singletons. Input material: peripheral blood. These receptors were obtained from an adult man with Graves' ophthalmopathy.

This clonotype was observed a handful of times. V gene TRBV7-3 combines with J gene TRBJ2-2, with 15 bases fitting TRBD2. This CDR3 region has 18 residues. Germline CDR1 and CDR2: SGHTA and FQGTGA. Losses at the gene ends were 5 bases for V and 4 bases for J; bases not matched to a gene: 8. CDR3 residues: CASSPGLAGGYGTGELFF. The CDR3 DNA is TGTGCCAGCAGCCCAGGACTAGCGGGAGGGTATGGCACCGGGGAGCTGTTTTTT. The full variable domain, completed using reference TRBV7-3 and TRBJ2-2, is GAGVSQTPSNKVTEKGKYVELRCDPISGHTALYWYRQSLGQGPEFLIYFQGTGAADDSGLPNDRFFAVRPEGSVSTLKIQRTERGDSAVYLCASSPGLAGGYGTGELFFGEGSRLTVL.

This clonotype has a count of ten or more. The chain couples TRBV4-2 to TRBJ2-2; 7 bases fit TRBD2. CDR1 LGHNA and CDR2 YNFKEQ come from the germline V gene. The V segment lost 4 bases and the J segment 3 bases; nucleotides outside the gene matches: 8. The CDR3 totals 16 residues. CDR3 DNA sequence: TGTGCCAGCAGCCGAGGGGAGGGTCGGTACACCGGGGAGCTGTTTTTT. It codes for CASSRGEGRYTGELFF.

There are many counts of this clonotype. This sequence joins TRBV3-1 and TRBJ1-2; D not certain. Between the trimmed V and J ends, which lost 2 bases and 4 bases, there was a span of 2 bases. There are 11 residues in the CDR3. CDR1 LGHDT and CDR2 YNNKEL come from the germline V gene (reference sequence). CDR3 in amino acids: CASSQFYGYTF. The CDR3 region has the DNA TGTGCCAGCAGCCAATTCTATGGCTACACCTTC.

CDR3 region: CASSQLTGLYGYTF. The CDR3 nucleotides read TGTGCCAGCAGCCAACTTACAGGTCTATATGGCTACACCTTC. V gene TRBV3-1 combines with J gene TRBJ1-2, with TRBD1 as a possible D gene (5 bases). The ends were cut back, 2 bases at V and 5 bases at J, with 12 bases in the middle. Germline V lookup: CDR1 LGHDT, CDR2 YNNKEL (reference sequence). CDR3 length equals 14 residues.

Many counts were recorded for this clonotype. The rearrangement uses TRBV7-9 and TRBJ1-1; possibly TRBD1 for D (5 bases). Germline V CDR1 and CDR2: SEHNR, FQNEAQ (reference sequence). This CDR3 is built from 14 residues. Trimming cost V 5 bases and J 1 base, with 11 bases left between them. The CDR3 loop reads CASSKGGENTEAFF. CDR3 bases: TGTGCCAGCAGCAAGGGAGGGGAGAACACTGAAGCTTTCTTT.

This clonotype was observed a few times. The CDR3 coding sequence is TGTGCCAGCAGTTACTCGATCGGGGGGGTGGACACCGGGGAGCTGTTTTTT. It is translated as CASSYSIGGVDTGELFF. This rearrangement joins TRBV6-5 to TRBJ2-2; 8 positions match TRBD2. J was trimmed by 3 bases and V by 0 bases; bases with no gene match: 6. The CDR3 has 17 residues. Per the germline V gene, CDR1 is MNHEY and CDR2 is SVGAGI.

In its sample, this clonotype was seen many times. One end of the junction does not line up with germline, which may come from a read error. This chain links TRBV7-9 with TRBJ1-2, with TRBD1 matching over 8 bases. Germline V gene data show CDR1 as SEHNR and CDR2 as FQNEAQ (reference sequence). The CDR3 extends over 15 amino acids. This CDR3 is CASSLAPSRGLGYTF. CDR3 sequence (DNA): TGTGCCAGCAGCCTAGCCCCGTCCAGGGGGCTTGGCTACACCTTC.

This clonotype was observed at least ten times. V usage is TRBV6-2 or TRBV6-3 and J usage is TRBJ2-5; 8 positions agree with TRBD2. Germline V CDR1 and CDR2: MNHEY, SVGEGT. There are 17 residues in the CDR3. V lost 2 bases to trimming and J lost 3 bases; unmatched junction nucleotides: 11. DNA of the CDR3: TGTGCCAGCAGTTACGCAACTAGCGGAACCACGAAAGAGACCCAGTACTTC. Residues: CASSYATSGTTKETQYF.

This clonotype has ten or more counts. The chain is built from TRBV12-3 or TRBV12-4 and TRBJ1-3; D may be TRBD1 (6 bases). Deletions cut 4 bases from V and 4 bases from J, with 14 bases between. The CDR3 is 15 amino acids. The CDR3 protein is CASSSGGARGNTIYF. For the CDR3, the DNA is TGTGCCAGCAGTTCGGGGGGCGCTCGAGGAAACACCATATATTTT.

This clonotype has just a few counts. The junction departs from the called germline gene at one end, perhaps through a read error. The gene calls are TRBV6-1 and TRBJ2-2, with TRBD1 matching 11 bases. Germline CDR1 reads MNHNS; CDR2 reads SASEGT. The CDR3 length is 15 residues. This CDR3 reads CASRGQGDSTGALFF. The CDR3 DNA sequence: TGTGCCAGCAGGGGACAGGGGGATAGCACCGGGGCGCTGTTTTTT.

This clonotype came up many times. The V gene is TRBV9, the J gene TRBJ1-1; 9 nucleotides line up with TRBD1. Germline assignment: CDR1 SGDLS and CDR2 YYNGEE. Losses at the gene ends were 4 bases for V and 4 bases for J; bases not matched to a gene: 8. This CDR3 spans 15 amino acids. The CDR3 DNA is TGTGCCAGCAGCCCAGGAGGACAGGGGCGCACTGAAGCTTTCTTT. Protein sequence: CASSPGGQGRTEAFF.

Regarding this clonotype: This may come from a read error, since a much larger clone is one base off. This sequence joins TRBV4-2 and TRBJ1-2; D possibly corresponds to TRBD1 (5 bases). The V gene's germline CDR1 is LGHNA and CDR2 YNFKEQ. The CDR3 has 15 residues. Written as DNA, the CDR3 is TGTGTCAGCAGCCAAGAGTATCGGGACCTCTATGGCTACACCTTC. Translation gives CVSSQEYRDLYGYTF.